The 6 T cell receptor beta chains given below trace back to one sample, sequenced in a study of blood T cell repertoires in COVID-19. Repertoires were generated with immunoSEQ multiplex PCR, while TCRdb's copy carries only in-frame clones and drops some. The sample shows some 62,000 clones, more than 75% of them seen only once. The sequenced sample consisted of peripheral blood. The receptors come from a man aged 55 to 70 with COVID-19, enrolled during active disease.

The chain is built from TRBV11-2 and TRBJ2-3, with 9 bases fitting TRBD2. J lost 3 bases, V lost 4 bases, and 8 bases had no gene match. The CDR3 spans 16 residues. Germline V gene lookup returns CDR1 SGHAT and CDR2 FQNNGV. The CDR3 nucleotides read TGTGCCAGCAGCTCGGGCGGGGGGGGCTGGACAGATACGCAGTATTTT. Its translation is CASSSGGGGWTDTQYF.

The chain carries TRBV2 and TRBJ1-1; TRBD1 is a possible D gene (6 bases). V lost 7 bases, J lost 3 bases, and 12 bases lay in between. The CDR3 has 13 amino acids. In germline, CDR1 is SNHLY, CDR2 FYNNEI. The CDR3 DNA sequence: TGTGCCAGCACCGAACAGGGTGACACTGAAGCTTTCTTT. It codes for CASTEQGDTEAFF. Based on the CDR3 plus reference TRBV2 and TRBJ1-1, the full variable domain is EPEVTQTPSHQVTQMGQEVILRCVPISNHLYFYWYRQILGQKVEFLVSFYNNEISEKSEIFDDQFSVERPDGSNFTLKIRSTKLEDSAMYFCASTEQGDTEAFFGQGTRLTVV.

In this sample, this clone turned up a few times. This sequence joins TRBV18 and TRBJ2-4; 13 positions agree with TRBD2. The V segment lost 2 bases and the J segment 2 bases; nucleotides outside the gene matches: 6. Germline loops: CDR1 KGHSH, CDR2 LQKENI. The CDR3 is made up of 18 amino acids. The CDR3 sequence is CASSPTSGGALTKNIQYF. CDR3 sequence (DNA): TGTGCCAGCTCACCAACTAGCGGGGGGGCCCTTACCAAAAACATTCAGTACTTC.

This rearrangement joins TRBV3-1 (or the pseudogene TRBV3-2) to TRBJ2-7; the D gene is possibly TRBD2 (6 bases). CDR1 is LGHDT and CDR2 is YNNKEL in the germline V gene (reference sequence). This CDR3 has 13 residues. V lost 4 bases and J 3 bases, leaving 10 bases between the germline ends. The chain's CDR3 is CASSRGLRYEQYF. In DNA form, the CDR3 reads TGTGCCAGCAGCCGCGGACTACGCTACGAGCAGTACTTC.

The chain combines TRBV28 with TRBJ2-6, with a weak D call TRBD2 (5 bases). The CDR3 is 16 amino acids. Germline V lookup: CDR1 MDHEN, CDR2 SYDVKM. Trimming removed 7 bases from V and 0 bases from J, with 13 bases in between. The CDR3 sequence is CASIPSGNSGANVLTF. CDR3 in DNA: TGTGCCAGCATTCCCTCGGGAAACTCTGGGGCCAACGTCCTGACTTTC.

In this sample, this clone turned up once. As DNA, the CDR3 is TGTGCCAGCAGCCTAAACCAGGGGGCAACTAATGAAAAACTGTTTTTT. It is translated as CASSLNQGATNEKLFF. The gene calls are TRBV3-1 (or the pseudogene TRBV3-2) and TRBJ1-4, with 7 bases lining up with TRBD1. The CDR3 has 16 amino acids. V shed 4 bases, J shed 0 bases, and the junction held 5 bases outside the gene matches. Germline V gene sequence: CDR1 LGHDT, CDR2 YNNKEL (reference sequence).